The TCR beta chain described here comes from a study of molecular identifiers for immune sequencing clone quantification. Turning to the study itself: Four of five RNA aliquots from roughly 21,000 or 96,000 naive CD8 T cells were sequenced.

Libraries used 20,000 to 1,000,000 sorted naive CD8 T cells and 10%, 30% or 50% RNA input. J gave up 0 bases and V 7 bases, and 7 bases lay outside the gene matches. The CDR3 extends over 16 amino acids. CDR1 is LNHDA and CDR2 is SQIVND in the germline V gene (reference sequence). Each CDR3 protein gets one entry after TCRdb re-called the PCR reads with MiXCR. The sample holds about 320,000 distinct CDR3 sequences, under 25% seen once. This clonotype has more than one count but fewer than ten. Antigen specificity is unknown. Findings of the study overall: Effector cells had over 98% of their molecules in clones above 20 RNA copies, while naive cells had under 1%.

V gene TRBV19 combines with J gene TRBJ2-1; 9 bases align to TRBD1. The sequence derives from a human donor in good health. Some libraries in this study had Jurkat cell RNA spiked in. Sequencing used naive CD8+ T cells from blood, with Jurkat cell RNA spiked in. Subset given: FACS-sorted CD8+CD4-CCR7+CD45RA+ naive T cells. The CDR3 here is CASMGTGPSSYNEQFF. The DNA for the CDR3 is TGTGCCAGTATGGGGACAGGGCCAAGCTCCTACAATGAGCAGTTCTTC.